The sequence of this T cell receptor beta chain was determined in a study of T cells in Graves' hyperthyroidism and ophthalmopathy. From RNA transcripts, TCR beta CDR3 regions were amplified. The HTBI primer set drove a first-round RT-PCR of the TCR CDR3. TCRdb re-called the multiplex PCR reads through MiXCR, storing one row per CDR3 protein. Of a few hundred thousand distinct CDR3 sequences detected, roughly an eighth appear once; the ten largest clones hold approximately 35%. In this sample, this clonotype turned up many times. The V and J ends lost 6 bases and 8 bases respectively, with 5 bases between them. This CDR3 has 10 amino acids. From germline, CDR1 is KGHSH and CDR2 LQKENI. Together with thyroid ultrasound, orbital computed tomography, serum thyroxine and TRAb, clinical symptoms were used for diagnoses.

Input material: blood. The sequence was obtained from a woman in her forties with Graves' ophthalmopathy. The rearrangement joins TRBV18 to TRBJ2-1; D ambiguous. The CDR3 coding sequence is TGTGCCAGCTCCGAGTATGAGCAGTTCTTC. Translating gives CASSEYEQFF.